Below, one TCR beta chain is given with its context. This record comes from a study of blood T cell repertoires in COVID-19. TCRdb keeps only in-frame clones here, not all; method: immunoSEQ multiplex PCR. The sample gives roughly 130,000 clones, around 83% of which show up once; roughly 3% is in the top ten. CDR1 and CDR2 (germline): LNHDA, SQIVND (reference sequence). The trim removed 4 bases at V and 4 bases at J, leaving 9 bases unmatched. The length of the CDR3 is 16 residues. The gene calls are TRBV19 and TRBJ2-1; 8 nucleotides match TRBD2. The sequenced material came from peripheral blood. The TCR originated in a woman aged 80 or over with acute or convalescent COVID-19. The CDR3 nucleotides are TGTGCCAGTAGTACCCGACTAGCGACACTATACAATGAGCAGTTCTTC. Its translation is CASSTRLATLYNEQFF.